Below, one T cell receptor (beta chain) is given with its context. The data are from a study of blood T cell repertoires in COVID-19. Study context: Specimens from acute and convalescent COVID-19 originated in the United States, Italy and Spain. The cDNA or gDNA used as material had been derived from T cells, B-cell-depleted T cells, or PBMCs.

TCRdb's table, derived via immunoSEQ multiplex PCR, lists solely in-frame clones and lacks some. The profile covers roughly 230,000 clones, with nearly 85% appearing a single time and 5.5% taken by the ten largest. Germline V CDR1 and CDR2: LNHDA, SQIVND (reference sequence). This CDR3 comprises 14 residues. The ends were cut back, 7 bases at V and 7 bases at J, with 17 bases in the middle. The origin of this receptor is a human donor in a cohort sampled during active COVID-19. The material sequenced was peripheral blood. The chain links TRBV19 to TRBJ2-1, with D maybe TRBD2 (7 bases). CDR3 nucleotides: TGTGCCAGTACAGAGGGGGGGGCCAGGAATGAGCAGTTCTTC. Protein product: CASTEGGARNEQFF.